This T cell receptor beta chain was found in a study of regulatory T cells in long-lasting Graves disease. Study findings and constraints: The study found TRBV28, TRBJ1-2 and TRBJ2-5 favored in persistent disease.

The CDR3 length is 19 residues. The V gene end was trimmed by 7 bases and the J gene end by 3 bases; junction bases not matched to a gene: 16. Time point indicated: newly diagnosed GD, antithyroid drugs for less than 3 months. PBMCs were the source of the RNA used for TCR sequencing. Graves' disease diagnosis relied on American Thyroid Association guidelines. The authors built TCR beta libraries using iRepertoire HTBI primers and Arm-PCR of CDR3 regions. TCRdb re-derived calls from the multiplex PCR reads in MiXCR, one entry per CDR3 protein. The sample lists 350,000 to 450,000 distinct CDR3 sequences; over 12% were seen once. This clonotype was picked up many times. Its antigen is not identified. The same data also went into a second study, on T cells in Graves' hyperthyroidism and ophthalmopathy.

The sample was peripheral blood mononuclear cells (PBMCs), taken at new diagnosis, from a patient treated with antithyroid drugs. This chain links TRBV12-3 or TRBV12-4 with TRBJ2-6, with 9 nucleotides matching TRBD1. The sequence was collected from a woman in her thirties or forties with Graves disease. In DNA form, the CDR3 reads TGTGCCAGCAACCCGGGGTTGGGGGGACAGGGTTTTGGGGCCAACGTCCTGACTTTC. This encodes CASNPGLGGQGFGANVLTF.